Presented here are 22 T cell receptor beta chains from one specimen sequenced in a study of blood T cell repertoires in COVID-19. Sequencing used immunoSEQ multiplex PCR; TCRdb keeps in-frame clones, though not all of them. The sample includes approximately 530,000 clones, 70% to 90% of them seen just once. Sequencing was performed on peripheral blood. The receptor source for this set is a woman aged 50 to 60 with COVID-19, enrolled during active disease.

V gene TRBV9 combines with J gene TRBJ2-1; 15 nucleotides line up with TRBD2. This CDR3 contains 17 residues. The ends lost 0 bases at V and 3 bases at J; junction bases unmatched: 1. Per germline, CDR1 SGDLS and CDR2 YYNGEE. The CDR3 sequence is CASSVAGLAGGYNEQFF. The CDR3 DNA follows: TGTGCCAGCAGCGTAGCGGGACTAGCGGGGGGCTACAATGAGCAGTTCTTC.

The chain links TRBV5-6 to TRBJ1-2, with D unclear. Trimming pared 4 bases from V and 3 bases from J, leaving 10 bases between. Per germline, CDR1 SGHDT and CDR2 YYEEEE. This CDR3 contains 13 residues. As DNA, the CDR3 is TGTGCCAGCAGCCCTGGCCGGGACTATGGCTACACCTTC. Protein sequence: CASSPGRDYGYTF.

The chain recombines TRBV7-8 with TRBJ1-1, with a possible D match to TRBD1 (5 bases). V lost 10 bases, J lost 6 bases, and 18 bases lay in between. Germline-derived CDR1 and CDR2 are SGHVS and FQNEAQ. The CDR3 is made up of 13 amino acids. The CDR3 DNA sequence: TGTGCCACCACCCCTCCGGGGGGAGCTGAAGCTTTCTTT. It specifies CATTPPGGAEAFF.

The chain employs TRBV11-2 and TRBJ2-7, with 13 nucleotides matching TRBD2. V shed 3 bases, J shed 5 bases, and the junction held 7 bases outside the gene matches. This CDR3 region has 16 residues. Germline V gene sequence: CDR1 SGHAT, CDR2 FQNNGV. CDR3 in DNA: TGTGCCAGCAGCTTTGTGACTAGCGGGGGGAGGAACGAGCAGTACTTC. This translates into CASSFVTSGGRNEQYF.

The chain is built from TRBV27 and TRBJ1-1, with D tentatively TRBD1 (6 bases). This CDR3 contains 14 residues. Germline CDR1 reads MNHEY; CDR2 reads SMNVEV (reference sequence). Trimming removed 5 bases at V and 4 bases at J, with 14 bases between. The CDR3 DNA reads TGTGCCAGCAGTCCATCCCGCAGGGGCACTGAAGCTTTCTTT. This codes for CASSPSRRGTEAFF.

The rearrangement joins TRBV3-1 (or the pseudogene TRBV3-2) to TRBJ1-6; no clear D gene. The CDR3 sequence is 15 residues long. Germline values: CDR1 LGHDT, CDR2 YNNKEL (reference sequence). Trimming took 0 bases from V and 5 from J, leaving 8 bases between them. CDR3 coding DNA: TGTGCCAGCAGCCAAGATGCCAGGAATAATTCACCCCTCCACTTT. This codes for CASSQDARNNSPLHF.

CDR3 loop: CASSTLRQGEEQFF. The CDR3 DNA follows: TGTGCCAGTAGTACCTTAAGACAGGGGGAGGAGCAGTTCTTC. The chain has TRBV19 and TRBJ2-1; 9 bases fit TRBD1. The CDR3 totals 14 residues. The V gene end was trimmed by 4 bases and the J gene end by 10 bases; junction bases not matched to a gene: 8. Germline loops: CDR1 LNHDA, CDR2 SQIVND (reference sequence).

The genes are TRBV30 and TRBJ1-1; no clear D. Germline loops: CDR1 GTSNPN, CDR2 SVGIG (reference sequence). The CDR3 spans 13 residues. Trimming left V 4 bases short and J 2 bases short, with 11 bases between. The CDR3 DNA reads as TGTGCCTGGACCCGGGATTACAACACTGAAGCTTTCTTT. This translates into CAWTRDYNTEAFF.

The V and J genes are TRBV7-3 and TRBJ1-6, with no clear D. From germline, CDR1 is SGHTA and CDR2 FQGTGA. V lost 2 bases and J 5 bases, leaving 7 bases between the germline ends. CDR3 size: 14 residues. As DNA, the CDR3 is TGTGCCAGCAGCTTAGGGCAGAATAATTCACCCCTCCACTTT. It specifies CASSLGQNNSPLHF.

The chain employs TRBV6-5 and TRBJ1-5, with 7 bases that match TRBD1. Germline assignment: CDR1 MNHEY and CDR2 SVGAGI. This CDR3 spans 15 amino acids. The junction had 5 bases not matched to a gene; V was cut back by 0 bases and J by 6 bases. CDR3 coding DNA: TGTGCCAGCAGTTACTCTGGGACAGTAGGTCAGCCCCAGCATTTT. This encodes CASSYSGTVGQPQHF.

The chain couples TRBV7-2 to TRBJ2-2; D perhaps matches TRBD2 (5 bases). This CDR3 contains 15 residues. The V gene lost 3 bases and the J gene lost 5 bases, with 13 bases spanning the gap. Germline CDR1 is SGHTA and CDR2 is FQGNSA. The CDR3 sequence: CASSFSSGKTGELFF. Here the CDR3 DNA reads TGTGCCAGCAGCTTTAGTTCCGGGAAGACCGGGGAGCTGTTTTTT.

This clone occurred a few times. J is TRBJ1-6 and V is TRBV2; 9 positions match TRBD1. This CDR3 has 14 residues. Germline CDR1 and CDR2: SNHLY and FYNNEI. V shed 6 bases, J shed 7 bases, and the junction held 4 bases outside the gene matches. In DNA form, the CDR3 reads TGTGCCAGCAGGGACAGGGGAGGCAATTCACCCCTCCACTTT. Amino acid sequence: CASRDRGGNSPLHF.

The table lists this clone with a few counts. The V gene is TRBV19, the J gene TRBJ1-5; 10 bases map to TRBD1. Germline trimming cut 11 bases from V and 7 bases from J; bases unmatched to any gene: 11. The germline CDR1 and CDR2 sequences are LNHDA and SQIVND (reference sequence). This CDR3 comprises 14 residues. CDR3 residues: CAVSRTGGSQPQHF. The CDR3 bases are TGTGCCGTGAGCAGGACAGGGGGGAGCCAGCCCCAGCATTTT.

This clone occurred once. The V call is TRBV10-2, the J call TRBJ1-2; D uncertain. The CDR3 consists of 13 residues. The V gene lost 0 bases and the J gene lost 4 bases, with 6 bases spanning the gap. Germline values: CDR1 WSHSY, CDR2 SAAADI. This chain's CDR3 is CASSESTLYGYTF. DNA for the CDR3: TGCGCCAGCAGTGAGTCGACACTCTATGGCTACACCTTC.

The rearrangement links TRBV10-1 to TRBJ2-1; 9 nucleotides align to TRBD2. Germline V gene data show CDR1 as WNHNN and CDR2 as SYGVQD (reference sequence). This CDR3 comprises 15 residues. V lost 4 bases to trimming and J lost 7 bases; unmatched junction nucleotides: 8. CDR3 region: CASSASDLAGNEQFF. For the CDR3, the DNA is TGCGCCAGCAGTGCGTCCGACCTAGCGGGGAATGAGCAGTTCTTC.

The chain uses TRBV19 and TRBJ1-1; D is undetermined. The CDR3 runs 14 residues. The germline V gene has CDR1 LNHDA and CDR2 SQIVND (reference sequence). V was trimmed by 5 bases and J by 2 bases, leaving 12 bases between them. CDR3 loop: CASSPRGRNTEAFF. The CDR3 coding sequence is TGTGCCAGTAGTCCCCGAGGCAGAAACACTGAAGCTTTCTTT.

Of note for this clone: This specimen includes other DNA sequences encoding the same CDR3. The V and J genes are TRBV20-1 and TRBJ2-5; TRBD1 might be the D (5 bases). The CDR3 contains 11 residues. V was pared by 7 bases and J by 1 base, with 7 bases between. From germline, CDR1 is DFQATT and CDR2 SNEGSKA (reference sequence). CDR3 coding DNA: TGCAGTGGTCAGGGCCAAGAGACCCAGTACTTC. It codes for CSGQGQETQYF.

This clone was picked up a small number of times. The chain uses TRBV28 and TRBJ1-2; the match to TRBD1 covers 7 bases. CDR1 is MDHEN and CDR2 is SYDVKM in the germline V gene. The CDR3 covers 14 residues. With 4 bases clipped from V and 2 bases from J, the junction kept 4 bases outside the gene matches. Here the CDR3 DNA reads TGTGCCAGCAGTTCCGGGACAGCGAACTATGGCTACACCTTC. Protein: CASSSGTANYGYTF.

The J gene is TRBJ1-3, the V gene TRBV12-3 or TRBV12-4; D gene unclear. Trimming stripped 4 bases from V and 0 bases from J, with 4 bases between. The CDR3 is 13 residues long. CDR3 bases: TGTGCCAGCAGTTCTCTCTCTGGAAACACCATATATTTT. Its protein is CASSSLSGNTIYF.

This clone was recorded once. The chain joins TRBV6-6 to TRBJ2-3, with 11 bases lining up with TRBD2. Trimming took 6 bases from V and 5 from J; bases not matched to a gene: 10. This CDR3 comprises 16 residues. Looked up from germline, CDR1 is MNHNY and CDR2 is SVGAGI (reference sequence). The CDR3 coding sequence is TGTGCCAGCAGCCGCCCTCTAGCGGGGGGTCGAGATACGCAGTATTTT. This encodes CASSRPLAGGRDTQYF.

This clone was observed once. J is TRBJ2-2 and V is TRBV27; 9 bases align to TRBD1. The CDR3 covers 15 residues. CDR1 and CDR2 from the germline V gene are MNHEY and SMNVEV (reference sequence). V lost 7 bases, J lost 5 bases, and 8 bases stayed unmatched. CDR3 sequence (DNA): TGTGCCAGCAACCCGGGACAGGGTAATACCGGGGAGCTGTTTTTT. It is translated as CASNPGQGNTGELFF.

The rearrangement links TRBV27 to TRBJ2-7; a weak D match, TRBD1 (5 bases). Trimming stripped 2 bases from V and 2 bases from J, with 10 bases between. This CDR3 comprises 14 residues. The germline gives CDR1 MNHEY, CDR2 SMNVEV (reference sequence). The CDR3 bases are TGTGCCAGCAGTTTAACAGGTATTCCCTACGAGCAGTACTTC. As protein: CASSLTGIPYEQYF.